This T cell receptor (beta chain) was sequenced for a study of blood T cell repertoires in COVID-19. Study-level information: Researchers got acute and convalescent COVID-19 samples from the United States, Italy and Spain.

This clone is a singleton in its sample. Generated by immunoSEQ multiplex PCR, the TCRdb table keeps only in-frame clones and is missing some. Here the sample spans roughly 100,000 clones, approximately 90% being singletons. Per germline, CDR1 MNHEY and CDR2 SVGEGT. This CDR3 is 15 amino acids long. V lost 2 bases and J lost 0, with 5 bases in between. The sequenced material came from peripheral blood. The rearrangement uses TRBV6-2 or TRBV6-3 and TRBJ2-6; D gene ambiguous. This receptor was obtained from a man aged 45-65 years with acute or convalescent COVID-19. CDR3 residues: CASSYDNSGANVLTF. CDR3 nucleotide sequence: TGTGCCAGCAGTTACGACAACTCTGGGGCCAACGTCCTGACTTTC.